The entry below describes one T cell receptor beta chain. This clone was observed a handful of times. Its cognate antigen has yet to be identified. Base qualities are missing; no much larger clone stands one base away. Preparation of the library involved the immunoSEQ multiplex PCR assay. For the multiplex PCR, a mixture combining 60 forward primers for TCR Vbeta segments and 13 reverse primers for TCR Jbeta segments was used. The CDR3 region of rearranged TCR beta genes was amplified from genomic DNA by a multiplex PCR assay. On the Illumina HiSeq System, the amplified TCR beta libraries were sequenced as 87-base-pair reads. The authors' pipeline ran thus. In a later analysis, roughly 80 million unique TCR beta chains were counted across the approximately 640 repertoires, and approximately 9.9 million of these chains were shared by at least two donors. Raw reads were error-corrected and collapsed into unique sequences by a nearest-neighbor algorithm in which closely related sequences were merged to remove PCR and sequencing errors. To assign V, D and J gene segments, CDR3 sequences were aligned to IMGT reference sequences. For a sequence to be retained, a match of at least six nucleotides to both a V gene segment and a J gene segment was required. A rearrangement was called productive if the CDR3 had no stop codons and remained in frame with V and J, and every other rearrangement was called non-productive. CDR3 was defined by IMGT convention, running from the second conserved V-encoded cysteine to the conserved J-encoded phenylalanine. The earlier analysis of 587 of the donors excluded any sequence lacking an unambiguous match to a single V gene segment. An earlier analysis of 450 to 650 of the donors called V segments functional above 56.7% productive rearrangements and segregating when the between-donor standard deviation exceeded 5%. To diagnose cytomegalovirus status from the catalog of TCR beta chain sequences, a statistical classification framework was built. In a later analysis, TCR nucleotide sequences were compared against IMGT/GENE-DB human TR gene sequences so that V and J genes could be assigned. Using the TCRdist pipeline, a later analysis assigned CDR3 sequences along with most-parsimonious VDJ recombination scenarios. In a later analysis, every TCR beta chain was defined by the combination of its CDR3 amino acid sequence and its V-gene family, and reads without a unique V-gene family were dropped. In a later analysis, 500 to 700 highly shared, low-generation-probability nucleotide sequences were removed to address suspected cross-contamination and a sequencing artifact. In a later analysis, a clonal expansion index was calculated for each public chain from normalized within-repertoire ranks of inferred template counts. In a later analysis, generation probabilities were computed using a VDJ recombination model fitted to out-of-frame rearrangements, and the results were checked against IGoR. Hypergeometric tests were used in a later analysis to score TCR-TCR, TCR-HLA and TCR-CMV co-occurrence, with a repertoire-size bias correction applied to the TCR pairs. To estimate false discovery rates, a later analysis permuted the HLA or CMV assignments 20 times. In a later analysis, co-occurring TCRs were grouped using DBSCAN, and TCRdist sequence similarity was added for clustering within HLA-allele-positive subsets. Repertoires with fewer than 30,000 or more than 120,000 public chains were left out of co-occurrence clustering, as were five repertoires with anomalous nucleotide sharing. TCRdb provides this immuneACCESS table in a form limited to in-frame rearrangements. Some clones are lacking; in checked studies, under half of them reflect an unresolved V gene, and why the rest are absent is not known. V, J and clone size are those of that table, while D and trimming were read from the DNA. This sample has roughly 100,000 clones in its table, and over 9.5% of those were observed once. Of the sample, about a sixth is held by the ten largest clones.

The CDR3 covers 13 residues, taking in both the cysteine and the phenylalanine. Of all the DNA, just the CDR3 is kept, 39 bases in frame from base 1. CDR1 is given as SGHTA and CDR2 as FQGNSA, both from the germline V gene. V loses 3 bases, J loses 0 bases, and the germline ends lie 6 bases apart. The data were obtained in a study of cytomegalovirus exposure and HLA in healthy donors (dated by TCRdb to about 2017). Turning to the overall study: An earlier analysis of 550 to 700 of the donors reported 250 to 300 Gb of sequence data and 117 million unique TCR beta sequences from approximately 180 million T cells. Rather than using new phenotypic data, the later analysis identified candidate immune exposures from TCR beta sequences and from how often those sequences occurred across donors. To decide whether each TCR beta V gene segment behaved as functional or pseudogenic, an earlier analysis of fewer than 750 of the donors relied on high-throughput TCR beta sequencing. Both class I and class II loci were covered by HLA typing, at four-digit resolution. Four to six DR-DQ haplotypes were handled as single units for association and clustering, since linkage in the cohort was strong. Approximately 300 gigabases of sequencing data and 70 million to 100 million unique TCR sequences were included in an early release covering several hundred HLA-typed donors. Donor age, sex, ethnicity and CMV serostatus were compiled alongside the repertoire data. Across approximately 400 genotyped donors of the cohort, an average of about 240,000 unique TCR beta nucleotide sequences per donor were sequenced, and roughly a sixth of those sequences were non-productive. The number of typed donors differed by locus: roughly 629-640 for A, B, C, DRB1 and DQB1; 500 to 550 for DQA1; approximately 600 for DPA1; and roughly 470 for DPB1. Of the approximately 400 genotyped donors, approximately 83% fell in the genetic ancestry cluster associated with self-reported Caucasian donors. Genome-wide SNP genotypes for about three fifths of the roughly 700 donors were used in a later genetic analysis, which treated that subset as a discovery cohort. Every repertoire in the discovery cohort had been generated on one and the same sequencing platform. A later analysis re-examined previously published TCR beta repertoires from about 700 donors and added high-resolution HLA genotyping to investigate patterns of TCR occurrence. Besides the first cohort of approximately 670 subjects, a separate validation cohort made up of 120 different subjects was used. To predict cytomegalovirus infection status, the study combined high-throughput TCR immunosequencing, statistical association of individual TCRs with disease status, and machine learning. The aim of the study was to test whether cataloging public T cell receptors could identify signatures of past pathogen exposure. Using immunosequencing, the study profiled T cell repertoires from 500 to 800 subjects and related those repertoires to cytomegalovirus serostatus. Summary of the overall study and its limitations: The classifier was reported to diagnose cytomegalovirus status with high specificity and sensitivity in both the original and validation cohorts. A later analysis associated about 17,000 TCR beta sequences with specific HLA alleles at a false discovery rate of 0.05. Because some donors lacked HLA typing at each locus, the association tests relied only on the typed subset. While some public TCRs were present in many individuals, most TCR sequences turned up only very rarely across donors. The cohort was sequenced for TCR beta chains only, and without alpha or paired-chain data the features that could be detected were limited. In a later genetic analysis, fewer N-insertions in productive TCRs were reported among donors in an Asian-associated ancestry cluster than the approximately 710-donor mean. In vitro tests confirmed that a few of the cytomegalovirus-associated TCR beta chains recognize cytomegalovirus antigens. Some 16 rarely observed V segments, including chromosome 9 orphons, were excluded from the earlier analysis of some 590 of the donors because counts were too low. The study gave a list of over 150 TCR beta chains associated with cytomegalovirus. Because the 87-base-pair reads could not distinguish some IMGT-functional V segments, including TRBV6-2 and TRBV6-3, those segments were excluded. The presence/absence analyses assumed that sequencing depth was roughly uniform across donors, and that assumption may not be true. In a later analysis, the rate of TCR association differed among HLA loci, with DRB1 alleles having the most associated TCRs and HLA-C alleles having the fewest. The authors suggested that the approach could potentially be generalized to other disease states and immunological phenotypes. Most CMV-associated TCR beta chains appeared to be HLA-restricted in a later analysis, and the HLA associations seemed to be driven largely by CMV exposure. V-gene and J-gene trimming of TCR beta chains was associated with a missense DCLRE1C variant in a later genetic analysis, and the association was replicated in an independent cohort. Strong co-occurrence of HLA alleles, especially DR and DQ, made assigning TCR associations to individual alleles difficult. Linkage disequilibrium might explain the correlated functional status among segregating V segments, but an unknown experimental factor could not be ruled out. According to a later analysis, parvovirus B19, influenza, CMV and Epstein-Barr virus appeared linked to several top co-occurrence clusters. In an earlier analysis of several hundred of the donors, most TCR beta V segments were observed in productive rearrangements about 87% or about 30% of the time, broadly matching IMGT annotations. A further reported finding was that TCR beta sequences accurately predicted the HLA-A and HLA-B alleles for most subjects in the first cohort. Compared with equally common non-associated chains, HLA-associated TCR beta chains in a later analysis were more clonally expanded and had lower generation probabilities. CMV serostatus was the only immune exposure information available for the cohort. A cluster of highly shared sequence variants was judged likely to be a technical artifact of the sequencing pipeline.

The cohort comprised 710 or so healthy bone marrow donors. All cohort members were sampled while nominally healthy, although unrecorded immune exposures were likely present. The donor tested CMV seropositive and was one of the 289 seropositive cohort members. A peripheral blood sample was provided by each donor, and peripheral blood mononuclear cells were used for TCR beta sequencing. The Qiagen DNeasy Blood Extraction Kit was used to extract genomic DNA from the blood cell samples. The chain employs TRBV7-2 and TRBJ2-7; the D segment cannot be called with confidence. Material for sequencing was PBMCs. The origin of this receptor is a middle-aged man in good health and CMV-seropositive. The CDR3 protein sequence reads: CASSFGNSYEQYF. The sequence in DNA is TGTGCCAGCAGCTTTGGCAACTCCTACGAGCAGTACTTC.